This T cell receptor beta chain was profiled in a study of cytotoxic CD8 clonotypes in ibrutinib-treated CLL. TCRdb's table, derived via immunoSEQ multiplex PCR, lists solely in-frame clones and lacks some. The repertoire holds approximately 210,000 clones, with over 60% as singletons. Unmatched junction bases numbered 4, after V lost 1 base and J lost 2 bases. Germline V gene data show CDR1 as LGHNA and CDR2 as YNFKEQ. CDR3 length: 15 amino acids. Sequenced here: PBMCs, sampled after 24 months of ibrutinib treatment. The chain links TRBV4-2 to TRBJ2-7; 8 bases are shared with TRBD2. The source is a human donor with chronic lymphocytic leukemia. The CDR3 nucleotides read TGTGCCAGCAGCCAAGCTAGCGGGTATCCCTACGAGCAGTACTTC. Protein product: CASSQASGYPYEQYF.